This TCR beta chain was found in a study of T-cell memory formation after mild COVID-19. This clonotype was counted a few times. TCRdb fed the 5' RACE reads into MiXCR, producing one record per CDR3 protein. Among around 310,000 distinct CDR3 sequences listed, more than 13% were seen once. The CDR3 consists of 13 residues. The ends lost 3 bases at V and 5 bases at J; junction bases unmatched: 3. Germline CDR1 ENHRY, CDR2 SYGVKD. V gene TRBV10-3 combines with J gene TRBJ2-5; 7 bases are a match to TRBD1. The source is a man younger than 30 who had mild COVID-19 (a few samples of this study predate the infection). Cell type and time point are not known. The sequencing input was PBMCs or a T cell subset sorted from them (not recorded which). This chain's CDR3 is CAISETGVETQYF. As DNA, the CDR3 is TGTGCCATCAGTGAAACAGGGGTGGAGACCCAGTACTTC.